These 31 T cell receptor beta chains originate from one sample sequenced in a study of technical replicates of blood from a handful of donors. Sequencing was performed with immunoSEQ multiplex PCR; in TCRdb, only in-frame clones are kept and a portion is missing. The sample lists some 60,000 clones; over 85% were seen once. Material for sequencing was PBMCs. The receptors stem from a human donor in good health. Some clones in this sample may be carry-over from other donors' samples.

The chain combines TRBV14 with TRBJ2-2; D may be TRBD1 (5 bases). Germline CDR1 and CDR2: SGHDN and FVKESK. V lost 3 bases, J lost 7 bases, and 15 bases lay in between. The CDR3 loop spans 15 amino acids. This CDR3 reads CASSQTQALRGELFF. As DNA, the CDR3 is TGTGCCAGCAGCCAGACACAGGCTCTACGCGGGGAGCTGTTTTTT.

This clone was recorded only once. V gene TRBV7-9 combines with J gene TRBJ2-5; D might be TRBD2 (6 bases). This CDR3 region has 16 residues. CDR1 SEHNR and CDR2 FQNEAQ come from the germline V gene (reference sequence). With 2 bases removed from V and 5 bases from J, the gap between germline ends came to 18 bases. CDR3 DNA: TGTGCCAGCAGCTTATCCTTACGGGAGTTCACGGAGACCCAGTACTTC. Its translation: CASSLSLREFTETQYF.

The CDR3 protein is CASSPLEGNTEAFF. CDR3 in DNA: TGTGCCAGCTCACCATTGGAGGGGAACACTGAAGCTTTCTTT. This chain connects TRBV18 to TRBJ1-1; D gene unclear. CDR3 length equals 14 residues. V was pared by 2 bases and J by 1 base, with 8 bases between. Germline CDR1 is KGHSH and CDR2 is LQKENI.

This chain links TRBV11-2 with TRBJ2-6; 8 bases line up with TRBD2. In germline, CDR1 is SGHAT, CDR2 FQNNGV. After removal of 3 bases from V and 0 bases from J, the junction contained 7 bases not matched to a gene. The CDR3 is 18 residues long. CDR3 in DNA: TGTGCCAGCAGCTTGGTCGGGGGGGCCCCCTCTGGGGCCAACGTCCTGACTTTC. This translates into CASSLVGGAPSGANVLTF.

CDR3 protein: CASSFQVAGYNEQFF. DNA for the CDR3: TGTGCCAGCAGTTTCCAGGTAGCGGGGTACAATGAGCAGTTCTTC. The chain recombines TRBV27 with TRBJ2-1; 8 bases agree with TRBD2. V lost 3 bases, J lost 4 bases, and 5 bases stayed unmatched. Germline CDR1 reads MNHEY; CDR2 reads SMNVEV (reference sequence). The CDR3 sequence is 15 residues long.

The rearrangement uses TRBV30 and TRBJ1-3; 8 nucleotides agree with TRBD1. V lost 3 bases, J lost 3 bases, and 1 base stayed unmatched. CDR1 is GTSNPN, CDR2 SVGIG, per germline (reference sequence). This CDR3 is 13 amino acids long. The CDR3 DNA reads as TGTGCCTGGAGCAGGGGGCTTGGAAACACCATATATTTT. Its translation: CAWSRGLGNTIYF.

The rearrangement joins TRBV6-6 to TRBJ1-1, with 7 bases aligning to TRBD1. The ends lost 4 bases at V and 10 bases at J; junction bases unmatched: 6. The CDR3 has 12 residues. Per the germline V gene, CDR1 is MNHNY and CDR2 is SVGAGI (reference sequence). The DNA for the CDR3 is TGTGCCAGCAGTTCCGCGGACAGGCGAGCTTTCTTT. It translates to CASSSADRRAFF.

This chain uses TRBV4-3 with TRBJ2-7, with D possibly being TRBD2 (6 bases). Trimming removed 1 base from V and 0 bases from J, with 13 bases in between. In germline, CDR1 is LGHNA, CDR2 YSLEER. The CDR3 covers 16 residues. CDR3 bases: TGCGCCAGCAGCCAAGGGGACCGGGGGACCTCCTACGAGCAGTACTTC. Its protein is CASSQGDRGTSYEQYF.

The chain recombines TRBV6-1 with TRBJ2-7, with D possibly TRBD1 on 6 matching bases. Germline V lookup: CDR1 MNHNS, CDR2 SASEGT. Trimming left V 5 bases short and J 2 bases short, with 13 bases between. This CDR3 comprises 14 residues. CDR3 DNA sequence: TGTGCCAGCAGTATACAGGGTCCTCCCTACGAGCAGTACTTC. Translating gives CASSIQGPPYEQYF.

This rearrangement joins TRBV25-1 to TRBJ2-2, with D unclear. The germline gives CDR1 MGHDK, CDR2 SYGVNS. The germline V and J ends were trimmed by 8 bases and 7 bases, with 11 bases remaining between them. This CDR3 comprises 12 residues. This CDR3 reads CASGLFGGELFF. In DNA, the CDR3 is TGTGCCAGCGGGCTCTTCGGCGGGGAGCTGTTTTTT.

This chain links TRBV6-1 with TRBJ2-4; D remains ambiguous. The V end lost 0 bases, the J end lost 13 bases, and 10 bases lay between the germline ends. CDR1 and CDR2 from the germline V gene are MNHNS and SASEGT. This CDR3 comprises 12 residues. The CDR3 DNA follows: TGTGCCAGCAGTGAAGCGAGGCGTCACCAGTACTTC. Amino acids: CASSEARRHQYF.

The rearrangement joins TRBV6-1 to TRBJ1-4; D possibly corresponds to TRBD1 (5 bases). The V gene's germline CDR1 is MNHNS and CDR2 SASEGT. V was clipped by 7 bases and J by 8 bases, with 17 bases between them. The CDR3 is 14 amino acids. CDR3 in amino acids: CASIPGGEGEKLFF. As DNA, the CDR3 is TGTGCCAGCATCCCGGGGGGGGAGGGGGAAAAACTGTTTTTT.

This clone came up once. This rearrangement joins TRBV10-3 to TRBJ2-5, with unresolved D. This CDR3 has 12 residues. V was trimmed by 3 bases and J by 4 bases, leaving 6 bases between them. Germline loops: CDR1 ENHRY, CDR2 SYGVKD. The CDR3 protein is CAISDGGETQYF. The CDR3 nucleotides read TGTGCCATCAGTGATGGCGGAGAGACCCAGTACTTC.

V usage is TRBV5-8 and J usage is TRBJ2-1; the D gene is possibly TRBD1 (5 bases). Looked up from germline, CDR1 is SGHTS and CDR2 is YDEGEE. The CDR3 totals 17 residues. V lost 0 bases and J 5 bases, leaving 18 bases between the germline ends. The CDR3 loop reads CASSLVFAAGRHNEQFF. CDR3 in DNA: TGTGCCAGCAGCTTGGTCTTCGCGGCAGGGCGGCACAATGAGCAGTTCTTC.

This clone was recorded only once. Relative to the germline gene, one junction end is altered; a read error may explain this. The CDR3 protein is CASISLRRRAPVF. CDR3 sequence (DNA): TGTGCCAGCATCTCTCTACGGCGGCGCGCCCCGGTCTTC. The chain has TRBV2 and TRBJ2-1; unclear D gene. The CDR3 spans 13 residues. Germline lookup yields CDR1 SNHLY and CDR2 FYNNEI.

This clone was recorded once. The chain combines TRBV21-1 with TRBJ1-2; the table gives TRBD1 as D, unverified against the DNA. TRBV21-1 corresponds to a pseudogene. The CDR3 is 16 residues long. The CDR3 region has the DNA TGTGCCAGCAGCAAAGTGAATAGGGACAGAAACTATGGCTACACCTTC. Its translation: CASSKVNRDRNYGYTF.

The chain uses TRBV5-4 and TRBJ2-4; unclear D gene. This CDR3 contains 15 residues. Trimming shortened V by 4 bases and J by 3 bases, and 14 bases separated the two germline ends. Germline loops: CDR1 SGHNT, CDR2 YYREEE (reference sequence). CDR3 coding DNA: TGTGCCAGCAGCCCCGACTCGGTGGGCAAAAACATTCAGTACTTC. Its translation is CASSPDSVGKNIQYF.

V and J are TRBV4-1 and TRBJ2-3; 14 bases agree with TRBD2. There are 17 residues in the CDR3. Looked up from germline, CDR1 is MGHRA and CDR2 is YSYEKL. Trimming removed 4 bases from V and 7 bases from J; junction bases left unmatched: 10. CDR3 amino acids: CASSLRTSGGQGNTQYF. CDR3 nucleotide sequence: TGCGCCAGCAGCCTCCGGACTAGCGGGGGGCAGGGGAATACGCAGTATTTT.

This chain connects TRBV29-1 to TRBJ2-7, with TRBD2 matching 10 bases. V was clipped by 4 bases and J by 8 bases; unmatched bases: 8. Germline loops: CDR1 SQVTM, CDR2 ANQGSEA. The CDR3 extends over 13 amino acids. For the CDR3, the DNA is TGCAGCGTTGGACTAGCGGGTTTAGGTCAGCAGTACTTC. This encodes CSVGLAGLGQQYF.

The V and J genes are TRBV6-6 and TRBJ2-7; tentative D call: TRBD2 (6 bases). V was cut by 4 bases and J by 7 bases, with 17 bases left in between. The CDR3 extends over 14 amino acids. The V gene's germline CDR1 is MNHNY and CDR2 SVGAGI (reference sequence). CDR3 nucleotides: TGTGCCAGCAGTTTGGAGGGCCTGGTAGCGGAGCAGTACTTC. Protein sequence: CASSLEGLVAEQYF.

V and J are TRBV5-1 and TRBJ2-4; 9 positions match TRBD1. The CDR3 totals 19 residues. CDR1 is SGHRS and CDR2 is YFSETQ in the germline V gene. Trimming took 0 bases from V and 8 from J; bases not matched to a gene: 18. The CDR3 spells CASSLEVSRNRGPGDIQYF. The CDR3 DNA reads TGCGCCAGCAGCTTGGAAGTTTCTAGGAACAGGGGGCCGGGGGACATTCAGTACTTC. Looking up the rest from reference TRBV5-1 and TRBJ2-4 gives the full variable domain: KAGVTQTPRYLIKTRGQQVTLSCSPISGHRSVSWYQQTPGQGLQFLFEYFSETQRNKGNFPGRFSGRQFSNSRSEMNVSTLELGDSALYLCASSLEVSRNRGPGDIQYFGAGTRLSVL.

For this clone: The sample holds other DNA sequences that translate to the same CDR3. The rearrangement uses TRBV18 and TRBJ1-1; tentatively, D is TRBD1 (5 bases). The V end lost 2 bases, the J end lost 3 bases, and 7 bases lay between the germline ends. The CDR3 totals 13 residues. CDR1 KGHSH and CDR2 LQKENI come from the germline V gene. The CDR3 DNA reads TGTGCCAGCTCACCAGGGGGGGACACTGAAGCTTTCTTT. Residues: CASSPGGDTEAFF.

CDR3 in DNA: TGTGCCAGCAGCGGAACAGGGCAGCCCTCAAGCGAGCAGTACTTC. This translates into CASSGTGQPSSEQYF. The V and J genes are TRBV9 and TRBJ2-7; D may be TRBD1 (6 bases). The CDR3 extends over 15 amino acids. Germline lookup yields CDR1 SGDLS and CDR2 YYNGEE. The V end was cut by 3 bases, the J end by 6 bases, with 19 bases between.

This clone appeared once. In the same sample, other DNA sequences code for this CDR3. The chain employs TRBV18 and TRBJ1-1, with D possibly being TRBD1 (6 bases). This CDR3 is 13 amino acids long. The germline CDR1 and CDR2 sequences are KGHSH and LQKENI. V lost 3 bases and J lost 5, with 10 bases in between. CDR3 bases: TGTGCCAGCTCACCGGAACAGGGAACTGAAGCTTTCTTT. Encoded protein: CASSPEQGTEAFF.

V gene TRBV5-6 combines with J gene TRBJ2-7; 9 bases agree with TRBD2. The length of the CDR3 is 15 residues. CDR1 and CDR2 from the germline V gene are SGHDT and YYEEEE. Trimming at V came to 3 bases and at J to 6 bases, leaving 10 bases not matched to a gene. The CDR3 DNA follows: TGTGCCAGCAGCTCACCGAGCGGGAGGAGGCGCGAGCAGTACTTC. Translating it yields CASSSPSGRRREQYF.

The rearrangement joins TRBV5-1 to TRBJ1-2; the D gene is possibly TRBD1 (6 bases). V was shortened by 4 bases and J by 6 bases, with 13 bases between the two germline ends. Germline V gene sequence: CDR1 SGHRS, CDR2 YFSETQ. The CDR3 length is 13 residues. The CDR3 reads CASSVQGGDGYTF. The CDR3 region has the DNA TGCGCCAGCAGCGTCCAAGGGGGTGATGGCTACACCTTC.

The rearrangement links TRBV6-5 to TRBJ2-1; D is possibly TRBD1 (5 bases). The CDR3 extends over 16 amino acids. Germline assignment: CDR1 MNHEY and CDR2 SVGAGI. V was pared by 2 bases and J by 5 bases, with 16 bases between. The CDR3 DNA reads TGTGCCAGCAGTTACCGGACATTACTTGTTGACAATGAGCAGTTCTTC. This sequence encodes CASSYRTLLVDNEQFF.

CDR3 protein: CASSLRGQNTEAFF. CDR3 DNA sequence: TGTGCCAGCAGTCTTAGGGGGCAAAACACTGAAGCTTTCTTT. The chain has TRBV6-1 and TRBJ1-1, with 7 bases fitting TRBD1. Trimming cost V 5 bases and J 2 bases; bases outside gene matches: 5. Per germline, CDR1 MNHNS and CDR2 SASEGT. The CDR3 sequence is 14 residues long.

The chain links TRBV27 to TRBJ1-5, with 11 bases identical to TRBD1. Germline V CDR1 and CDR2: MNHEY, SMNVEV (reference sequence). The CDR3 spans 15 residues. The V and J ends lost 5 bases and 5 bases, in that order; junction bases with no gene match: 5. CDR3 protein: CASSGGTGGYQPQHF. The CDR3 coding sequence is TGTGCCAGCAGTGGGGGGACAGGGGGATATCAGCCCCAGCATTTT.

This clone was counted only a few times. The chain joins TRBV12-5 to TRBJ1-5; D gene unclear. The ends were cut back, 6 bases at V and 1 base at J, with 10 bases in the middle. The germline V gene encodes CDR1 LGHNT and CDR2 FRNRAP. CDR3 size: 14 residues. In nucleotides, the CDR3 is TGTGCTAGTGGGTCCGAGGTGAGCAATCAGCCCCAGCATTTT. Protein sequence: CASGSEVSNQPQHF.

The rearrangement joins TRBV2 to TRBJ1-1, with 10 bases lining up with TRBD1. The CDR3 extends over 15 amino acids. The trim removed 8 bases at V and 1 base at J, leaving 7 bases unmatched. Germline-derived CDR1 and CDR2 are SNHLY and FYNNEI. CDR3 sequence: CASGRQGAGNTEAFF. The CDR3 bases are TGTGCCAGCGGAAGACAGGGGGCGGGGAACACTGAAGCTTTCTTT.